This TCR beta chain was sequenced in a study of cytomegalovirus exposure and HLA in healthy donors. From the approximately 110-subject validation cohort, which was separate from the approximately 700-subject first cohort, the donors were drawn. The germline gives CDR1 MDHEN, CDR2 SYDVKM. The CDR3 loop spans 16 amino acids. Deletions cut 2 bases from V and 4 bases from J, with 16 bases between. Assay: immunoSEQ multiplex PCR; the TCRdb copy retains only in-frame clones and omits some. Among 80,000 to 95,000 clones, 85% to 95% were seen once, and the ten largest hold about 1.1%. Sequenced input: PBMCs. This sequence was found in a woman in her twenties or thirties in good health and CMV-seropositive. V usage is TRBV28 and J usage is TRBJ2-3; D unresolved. The CDR3 coding sequence is TGTGCCAGCAGTTTAGTGCCCCCCGGAGAGGCAGATACGCAGTATTTT. It yields the protein CASSLVPPGEADTQYF. Full variable domain (outside the CDR3, taken from reference TRBV28 and TRBJ2-3): DVKVTQSSRYLVKRTGEKVFLECVQDMDHENMFWYRQDPGLGLRLIYFSYDVKMKEKGDIPEGYSVSREKKERFSLILESASTNQTSMYLCASSLVPPGEADTQYFGPGTRLTVL.